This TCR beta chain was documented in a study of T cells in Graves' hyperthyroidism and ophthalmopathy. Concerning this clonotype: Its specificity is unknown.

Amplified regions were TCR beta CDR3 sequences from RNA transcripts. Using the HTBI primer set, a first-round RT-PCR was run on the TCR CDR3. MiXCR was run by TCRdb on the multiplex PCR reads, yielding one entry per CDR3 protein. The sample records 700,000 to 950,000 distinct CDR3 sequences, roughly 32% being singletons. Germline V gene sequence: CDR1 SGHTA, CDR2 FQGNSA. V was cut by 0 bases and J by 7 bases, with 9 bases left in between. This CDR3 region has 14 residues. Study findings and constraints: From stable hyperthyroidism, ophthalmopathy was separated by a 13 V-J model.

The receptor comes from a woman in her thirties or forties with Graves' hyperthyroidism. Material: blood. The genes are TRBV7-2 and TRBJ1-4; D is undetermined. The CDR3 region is CASSLALVGEKLFF. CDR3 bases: TGTGCCAGCAGCTTAGCTTTGGTGGGTGAAAAACTGTTTTTT.